This T cell receptor (beta chain) stems from a study of blood T cell repertoires in COVID-19. The CDR3 is made up of 17 amino acids. With 3 bases removed from V and 5 bases from J, the gap between germline ends came to 19 bases. Germline V CDR1 and CDR2: SGHTA, FQGNSA. Source study methods: By means of reference gene primer amplification, nucleated cell counts were estimated. Repertoires were generated with immunoSEQ multiplex PCR, while TCRdb's copy carries only in-frame clones and drops some. Clone size and the V and J calls come from that table; the DNA yielded D and trimming. This table holds approximately 390,000 clones, almost 90% found once.

The specimen sequenced was peripheral blood. J is TRBJ2-2 and V is TRBV7-2; D perhaps matches TRBD1 (6 bases). The receptor's source is a young man with active or convalescent COVID-19. CDR3: CASSFATGTMGTGELFF. DNA for the CDR3: TGTGCCAGCAGCTTTGCAACCGGGACAATGGGGACCGGGGAGCTGTTTTTT. The entire variable domain, with the rest obtained from reference TRBV7-2 and TRBJ2-2, is as follows: GAGVSQSPSNKVTEKGKDVELRCDPISGHTALYWYRQSLGQGLEFLIYFQGNSAPDKSGLPSDRFSAERTGGSVSTLTIQRTQQEDSAVYLCASSFATGTMGTGELFFGEGSRLTVL.